The present entry profiles one T cell receptor beta chain with its context. The clone's antigen remains unknown. No base qualities exist here, and no much larger clone lies one base off it. TCRbeta CDR3 regions were amplified from genomic DNA using the immunoSEQ Assay, a bias-controlled multiplex PCR. On the authors' methods: Within the assay, amplification of reference gene primers was used to estimate how many nucleated cells each sample contained. To quantify the absolute abundance of each unique TCRbeta CDR3 rearrangement, sequence reads were collapsed and filtered. For each sample, productive Simpson clonality was calculated as the square root of Simpson's diversity index over productive rearrangements. This immuneACCESS table, as held by TCRdb, lists in-frame sequences with V and J called but not all clones. Of the missing ones, under half trace to an unresolved V gene in checked studies; the others have no known cause. The V and J calls and clone size were taken over from that table, and D and trimming were inferred from the DNA. Recorded for this sample are roughly 130,000 clones; 60% to 85% of them occurred a single time. Roughly 17% of the sample lies in the top ten.

The data were obtained in a study of blood T cell repertoires in COVID-19 (dated by TCRdb to between 2020 and 2021). General notes on the study: The collaborator samples originated in the United States, Italy and Spain and spanned the acute and convalescent phases of COVID-19. A de-identified subject ID, COVID-19 status, age in years and sex were almost always included in the sample metadata. The dataset comprised deeply sampled blood TCRbeta repertoires from subjects exposed to, actively infected with, or recovered from COVID-19. Samples came from the ongoing ImmuneRACE study (first 160 participants) plus 1,254 subjects from 6 global collaborators. Where available, HLA class I and class II types were taken from metadata supplied by the sample provider and were not determined by assay-based typing. The repertoires were released in a freely available public database intended as a resource for research on the immune response to SARS-CoV-2. The material from the prospective study consisted of cDNA or gDNA derived from T cells, B-cell-depleted T cells, or PBMCs.

Each collaborating institution followed its own protocols to collect whole blood in K2EDTA tubes. Collaborator samples were shipped for TCRbeta analysis as frozen whole blood, isolated PBMCs, or DNA extracted from either sample type. The CDR3 runs 16 residues from the cysteine to the phenylalanine. Only the CDR3 portion is preserved as DNA: 48 bases, with reading frame beginning at the first base. The CDR1 and CDR2 encoded by the germline V gene (reference sequence) are LNHDA and SQIVND. V and J are trimmed by 3 bases and 0 bases, and the gene matches miss 2 bases of the junction. Paper-wide results and their limitations: Clinical and demographic metadata were provided uncurated, with the amount varying by source and participant.

Sequencing used peripheral blood. The chain uses TRBV19 and TRBJ1-5; 10 nucleotides in the junction match TRBD1. This TCR came from a middle-aged man with acute or convalescent COVID-19. Read as DNA, the sequence is TGTGCCAGTAGTATTGGGACAGGGGTTAGCAATCAGCCCCAGCATTTT. It encodes CASSIGTGVSNQPQHF.